One sample yielded the 29 T cell receptor beta chains listed below, sequenced in a study of OX40 agonist ivuxolimab in advanced cancers. Clones were sequenced by immunoSEQ multiplex PCR, and TCRdb holds only the in-frame ones, with some missing. This sample has just over 14,000 clones, with roughly 89% found just once. The sequencing used CD4+ or CD8+ T cells sorted from blood, collected in a trial of the OX40 agonist ivuxolimab. These TCRs come from an adult with an advanced solid tumor such as melanoma, head and neck, liver or kidney cancer.

The chain has TRBV27 and TRBJ2-1, with 8 nucleotides matching TRBD2. Germline trimming cut 5 bases from V and 0 bases from J; bases unmatched to any gene: 12. Germline V CDR1 and CDR2: MNHEY, SMNVEV (reference sequence). The CDR3 runs to 18 residues. Here the CDR3 DNA reads TGTGCCAGCAGTCCACCCGGATTTAGCGGGGACTCCTACAATGAGCAGTTCTTC. Protein: CASSPPGFSGDSYNEQFF.

The V gene is TRBV5-4, the J gene TRBJ2-7, with 8 bases aligning to TRBD2. This CDR3 has 17 residues. V shed 0 bases and J 2 bases; nucleotides not matched to a gene: 10. Looked up from germline, CDR1 is SGHNT and CDR2 is YYREEE (reference sequence). CDR3 DNA: TGTGCCAGCAGCTTGGGGGAGGCTAGCGGGTACGCCTACGAGCAGTACTTC. This codes for CASSLGEASGYAYEQYF. Supplemented by reference TRBV5-4 and TRBJ2-7, the full variable domain reads ETGVTQSPTHLIKTRGQQVTLRCSSQSGHNTVSWYQQALGQGPQFIFQYYREEENGRGNFPPRFSGLQFPNYSSELNVNALELDDSALYLCASSLGEASGYAYEQYFGPGTRLTVT.

The CDR3 DNA reads TGTGCCAGCAGCGGTAGGGGATCGAACACTGAAGCTTTCTTT. It translates to CASSGRGSNTEAFF. The rearrangement joins TRBV2 to TRBJ1-1; D is perhaps TRBD1 (5 bases). Between the trimmed V and J ends, which lost 6 bases and 1 base, there was a span of 12 bases. There are 14 residues in the CDR3. The germline CDR1 and CDR2 sequences are SNHLY and FYNNEI.

This clone showed up just once. This chain joins TRBV12-5 and TRBJ2-7; 7 bases match TRBD1. Germline loops: CDR1 LGHNT, CDR2 FRNRAP. The CDR3 length is 16 residues. V gave up 6 bases and J gave up 4 bases; unmatched junction bases: 15. The CDR3 protein is CASGRDSQGIRYEQYF. For the CDR3, the DNA is TGTGCTAGTGGCCGCGACTCACAGGGGATAAGATACGAGCAGTACTTC. Drawing the rest from reference TRBV12-5 and TRBJ2-7, the complete variable domain is DARVTQTPRHKVTEMGQEVTMRCQPILGHNTVFWYRQTMMQGLELLAYFRNRAPLDDSGMPKDRFSAEMPDATLATLKIQPSEPRDSAVYFCASGRDSQGIRYEQYFGPGTRLTVT.

This CDR3 is CATTVNTEAFF. The CDR3 DNA reads as TGTGCCACCACCGTTAACACTGAAGCTTTCTTT. This rearrangement joins TRBV5-4 to TRBJ1-1; D remains ambiguous. This CDR3 is built from 11 residues. Germline V gene sequence: CDR1 SGHNT, CDR2 YYREEE (reference sequence). Deletions cut 9 bases from V and 2 bases from J, with 8 bases between.

The chain couples TRBV7-8 to TRBJ1-2; 10 positions agree with TRBD1. The CDR3 loop spans 15 amino acids. V lost 5 bases to trimming and J lost 4 bases; unmatched junction nucleotides: 7. The germline V gene has CDR1 SGHVS and CDR2 FQNEAQ. Here the CDR3 DNA reads TGTGCCAGCAGCGATACCGGGACAGGGGTCTATGGCTACACCTTC. It encodes CASSDTGTGVYGYTF.

This rearrangement joins TRBV5-6 to TRBJ2-1, with no clear D. Trimming removed 0 bases from V and 6 bases from J, with 4 bases in between. Germline-derived CDR1 and CDR2 are SGHDT and YYEEEE. This CDR3 contains 12 residues. CDR3 protein: CASSLVSNEQFF. The CDR3 nucleotides read TGTGCCAGCAGCTTGGTGTCCAATGAGCAGTTCTTC. The entire variable domain, with the rest obtained from reference TRBV5-6 and TRBJ2-1, is as follows: DAGVTQSPTHLIKTRGQQVTLRCSPKSGHDTVSWYQQALGQGPQFIFQYYEEEERQRGNFPDRFSGHQFPNYSSELNVNALLLGDSALYLCASSLVSNEQFFGPGTRLTVL.

This chain links TRBV18 with TRBJ2-7, with D perhaps matching TRBD2 (5 bases). This CDR3 is 15 amino acids long. Per germline, CDR1 KGHSH and CDR2 LQKENI. Trimming removed 0 bases from V and 3 bases from J, with 12 bases in between. CDR3 amino acids: CASSPPSGSVYEQYF. CDR3 DNA sequence: TGTGCCAGCTCACCACCGAGTGGGAGTGTCTACGAGCAGTACTTC.

The chain recombines TRBV2 with TRBJ2-3; D remains ambiguous. The CDR3 runs to 13 residues. The germline V and J ends were trimmed by 8 bases and 2 bases, with 11 bases remaining between them. Germline V gene data show CDR1 as SNHLY and CDR2 as FYNNEI. The CDR3 nucleotides read TGTGCCAGCCTCCCCGTCGTCACAGATACGCAGTATTTT. Its translation is CASLPVVTDTQYF.

This chain uses TRBV7-8 with TRBJ2-7; a weak D match, TRBD1 (6 bases). V lost 2 bases to trimming and J lost 2 bases, with 13 bases between them. Germline loops: CDR1 SGHVS, CDR2 FQNEAQ. The CDR3 is 15 amino acids. This CDR3 reads CASSLRRDTAYEQYF. In DNA, the CDR3 is TGTGCCAGCAGCTTACGTAGGGACACAGCCTACGAGCAGTACTTC. Full variable domain (remainder filled in from reference TRBV7-8 and TRBJ2-7): GAGVSQSPRYKVAKRGQDVALRCDPISGHVSLFWYQQALGQGPEFLTYFQNEAQLDKSGLPSDRFFAERPEGSVSTLKIQRTQQEDSAVYLCASSLRRDTAYEQYFGPGTRLTVT.

The V gene is TRBV12-5, the J gene TRBJ2-3; TRBD2 aligns across 9 bases. Unmatched junction bases numbered 17, after V lost 4 bases and J lost 6 bases. The CDR3 length is 18 residues. Germline CDR1 reads LGHNT; CDR2 reads FRNRAP. The CDR3 region has the DNA TGTGCTAGTGGTTCCCGCCCGACTAGCGGATATCCGAGGGATACGCAGTATTTT. Its translation: CASGSRPTSGYPRDTQYF.

The rearrangement joins TRBV27 to TRBJ2-1; the D is unclear. The CDR3 length is 12 residues. Trimming cost V 3 bases and J 8 bases, with 8 bases left between them. Germline CDR1 MNHEY, CDR2 SMNVEV (reference sequence). The CDR3, as DNA: TGTGCCAGCAGTTTTATCGGTGATGAGCAGTTCTTC. It codes for CASSFIGDEQFF.

V and J are TRBV4-1 and TRBJ1-4, with D unclear. V lost 0 bases, J lost 8 bases, and 13 bases lay in between. This CDR3 has 15 residues. Per germline, CDR1 MGHRA and CDR2 YSYEKL. The CDR3 sequence is CASSQDLGGYEKLFF. The DNA of the CDR3 is TGCGCCAGCAGCCAAGATCTAGGAGGGTACGAAAAACTGTTTTTT.

This chain connects TRBV9 to TRBJ2-3; 9 bases match TRBD1. The CDR3 runs 14 residues. The V and J ends lost 7 bases and 4 bases, in that order; junction bases with no gene match: 7. Germline assignment: CDR1 SGDLS and CDR2 YYNGEE. The CDR3 coding sequence is TGTGCCAGCGGATCGGGACAGGGCTCAGATACGCAGTATTTT. Encoded protein: CASGSGQGSDTQYF.

The chain joins TRBV6-6 to TRBJ2-7; D ambiguous. The V gene's germline CDR1 is MNHNY and CDR2 SVGAGI (reference sequence). V was cut by 0 bases and J by 1 base, with 7 bases left in between. The CDR3 spans 14 residues. CDR3 nucleotides: TGTGCCAGCAGTTACTCGGCGTATTCCTACGAGCAGTACTTC. Amino acids: CASSYSAYSYEQYF.

The rearrangement uses TRBV9 and TRBJ2-3; no reliable D call. This CDR3 comprises 14 residues. Trimming took off 0 bases at V and 0 bases at J, with 5 bases between the two ends. Looked up from germline, CDR1 is SGDLS and CDR2 is YYNGEE. The CDR3 nucleotides are TGTGCCAGCAGCGTAGGACATAGCACAGATACGCAGTATTTT. Translating it yields CASSVGHSTDTQYF.

In this sample, this clone turned up once. This sequence joins TRBV5-8 and TRBJ1-1; 8 bases map to TRBD1. This CDR3 region has 14 residues. Trimming took 3 bases from V and 8 from J; bases not matched to a gene: 9. Germline CDR1 and CDR2: SGHTS and YDEGEE. The DNA of the CDR3 is TGTGCCAGCAGCTGGACCACAGGGGGGTTAGAAGCTTTCTTT. This codes for CASSWTTGGLEAFF.

The genes are TRBV5-1 and TRBJ2-1, with 7 bases lining up with TRBD1. The V segment lost 7 bases and the J segment 5 bases; nucleotides outside the gene matches: 6. Germline V gene data show CDR1 as SGHRS and CDR2 as YFSETQ. This CDR3 region has 13 residues. CDR3 in amino acids: CASRAGGNNEQFF. CDR3 DNA: TGCGCCAGCCGCGCAGGGGGTAACAATGAGCAGTTCTTC.

This clone was counted a single time. The rearrangement links TRBV28 to TRBJ1-4; 7 bases agree with TRBD1. Germline CDR1 reads MDHEN; CDR2 reads SYDVKM. The V and J ends lost 5 bases and 7 bases, in that order; junction bases with no gene match: 22. This CDR3 has 19 amino acids. The CDR3 spells CASSQTRQMIRGVGEKLFF. CDR3 coding DNA: TGTGCCAGCAGTCAAACCCGCCAAATGATCAGGGGGGTTGGTGAAAAACTGTTTTTT.

Comment on this clone: The sample holds other DNA sequences that translate to the same CDR3. The chain couples TRBV28 to TRBJ2-5; TRBD2 agrees at 8 bases. The germline V gene has CDR1 MDHEN and CDR2 SYDVKM. After removal of 3 bases from V and 2 bases from J, the junction contained 2 bases not matched to a gene. CDR3 length equals 14 residues. CDR3 protein: CASSLREAQETQYF. DNA of the CDR3: TGTGCCAGCAGTTTGCGGGAGGCACAAGAGACCCAGTACTTC.

The J gene is TRBJ1-1, the V gene TRBV10-3; tentatively, D is TRBD1 (5 bases). Germline CDR1 is ENHRY and CDR2 is SYGVKD. The CDR3 has 15 amino acids. V was shortened by 0 bases and J by 1 base, with 9 bases between the two germline ends. CDR3 DNA: TGTGCCATCAGTGAGTCGGTGGGGCCGAACACTGAAGCTTTCTTT. Its translation is CAISESVGPNTEAFF.

V gene TRBV19 combines with J gene TRBJ1-1; D is ambiguous. CDR1 and CDR2 from the germline V gene are LNHDA and SQIVND (reference sequence). The length of the CDR3 is 13 residues. V was cut by 5 bases and J by 4 bases, with 11 bases left in between. CDR3 sequence: CASSLGGITEAFF. CDR3 DNA sequence: TGTGCCAGTAGTCTGGGAGGTATCACTGAAGCTTTCTTT.

The CDR3 nucleotides read TGTGCCAGTACGTTCGCGGGAGGAACTGAAGCTTTCTTT. Translation: CASTFAGGTEAFF. This sequence joins TRBV19 and TRBJ1-1; no clear D. There are 13 residues in the CDR3. The germline V gene has CDR1 LNHDA and CDR2 SQIVND (reference sequence). Trimming took 7 bases from V and 5 from J, leaving 14 bases between them.

The CDR3 bases are TGTGCCAGCAGTTTGTACACAGATACGCAGTATTTT. As protein: CASSLYTDTQYF. This chain links TRBV28 with TRBJ2-3; D is uncertain. The ends were cut back, 3 bases at V and 2 bases at J, with 3 bases in the middle. In germline, CDR1 is MDHEN, CDR2 SYDVKM. This CDR3 contains 12 residues.

V and J are TRBV9 and TRBJ1-1; D is ambiguous. V was trimmed by 4 bases and J by 5 bases, leaving 6 bases between them. CDR3 length: 11 residues. Germline CDR1 SGDLS, CDR2 YYNGEE. The CDR3 bases are TGTGCCAGCAGCCTAGATACTGAAGCTTTCTTT. The encoded protein is CASSLDTEAFF. The full variable domain, completed using reference TRBV9 and TRBJ1-1, is DSGVTQTPKHLITATGQRVTLRCSPRSGDLSVYWYQQSLDQGLQFLIQYYNGEERAKGNILERFSAQQFPDLHSELNLSSLELGDSALYFCASSLDTEAFFGQGTRLTVV.

This sequence joins TRBV5-1 and TRBJ2-1; 13 bases line up with TRBD2. This CDR3 has 18 residues. CDR1 is SGHRS and CDR2 is YFSETQ in the germline V gene. With V trimmed by 2 bases and J by 8 bases, 13 bases remained unmatched. In nucleotides, the CDR3 is TGCGCCAGCAGCTTCGTCCCGGGACTAGCGGGAAGTTGGGATGAGCAGTTCTTC. It codes for CASSFVPGLAGSWDEQFF.

The CDR3 reads CASRTGFSYEQYF. The CDR3, as DNA: TGTGCCAGCAGGACAGGGTTCTCCTACGAGCAGTACTTC. V usage is TRBV13 and J usage is TRBJ2-5, with 7 bases matching TRBD1. TRBJ2-7 explains the end of the DNA better; the J call may be wrong. Germline V gene sequence: CDR1 PRHDT, CDR2 FYEKMQ (reference sequence). This CDR3 contains 13 residues.

CDR3 nucleotides: TGTGCCAGCAGCCTGGGGGGGACCCAGTACTTC. It encodes CASSLGGTQYF. The V and J genes are TRBV14 and TRBJ2-5, with D possibly matching TRBD2 (6 bases). Per the germline V gene, CDR1 is SGHDN and CDR2 is FVKESK. The CDR3 length is 11 residues. V was pared by 4 bases and J by 7 bases, with 7 bases between.

This clone has only one observation. J is TRBJ2-1 and V is TRBV2; D is unresolved. CDR1 SNHLY and CDR2 FYNNEI come from the germline V gene. This CDR3 region has 16 residues. Trimming took off 2 bases at V and 3 bases at J, with 14 bases between the two ends. The CDR3 sequence is CASSETATGNYNEQFF. The CDR3 nucleotides read TGTGCCAGCAGTGAAACTGCTACGGGCAACTACAATGAGCAGTTCTTC.